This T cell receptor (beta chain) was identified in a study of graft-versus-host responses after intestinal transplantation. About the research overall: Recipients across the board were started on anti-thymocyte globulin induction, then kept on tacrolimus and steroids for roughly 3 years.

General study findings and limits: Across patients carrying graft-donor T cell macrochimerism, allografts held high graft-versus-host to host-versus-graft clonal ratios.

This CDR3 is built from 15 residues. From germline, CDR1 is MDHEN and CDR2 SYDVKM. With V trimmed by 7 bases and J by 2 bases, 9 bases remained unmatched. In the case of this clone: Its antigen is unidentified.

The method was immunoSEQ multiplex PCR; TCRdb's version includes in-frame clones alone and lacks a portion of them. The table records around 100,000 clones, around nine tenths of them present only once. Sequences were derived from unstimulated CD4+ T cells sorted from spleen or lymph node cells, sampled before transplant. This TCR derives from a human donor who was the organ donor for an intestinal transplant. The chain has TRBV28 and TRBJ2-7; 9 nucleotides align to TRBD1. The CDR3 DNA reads TGTGCCAGCACTGCCGGGACAGGGATCACCTACGAGCAGTACTTC. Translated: CASTAGTGITYEQYF.